A selection of T cell receptor beta chains follows, all from one sample in a study of T cell responses to AZD1222 COVID-19 vaccine. The protocol was immunoSEQ multiplex PCR, while the TCRdb copy is restricted to in-frame clones and leaves out a portion. Altogether about 150,000 clones are present, roughly 90% being singletons, with the ten largest covering around 1.5%. The material was peripheral blood, obtained 28 days after the second AZD1222 dose. The source of these receptors is an adult who received the AZD1222 COVID-19 vaccine. Each CDR3 is given with its conserved first and last residue. Fields, in order: CDR3 protein, CDR3 DNA, D gene, V gene, clone size, J gene. D genes are given only for firm matches. Only some rows state a clone size, as once, few, many or a class for expanded clones.

CASSWVLRLQSRANVLTF TGTGCCAGCAGTTGGGTCTTGCGTTTACAAAGTCGGGCCAACGTCCTGACTTTC - TRBV6-7 - TRBJ2-6
CASRQVGGSYNEQFF TGCGCCAGCAGGCAGGTAGGCGGGAGTTACAATGAGCAGTTCTTC TRBD2 TRBV5-1 - TRBJ2-1
CASSPWTGSSPSGNTIYF TGCGCCAGCAGTCCCTGGACAGGGTCCTCACCCTCTGGAAACACCATATATTTT TRBD1 TRBV23-1 once TRBJ1-3
CASSGGLAGNTIYF TGTGCCAGCAGTGGGGGGCTGGCTGGAAACACCATATATTTT - TRBV2 - TRBJ1-3
CASSLRGLTDTQYF TGTGCCAGCAGCTTAAGGGGGCTGACAGATACGCAGTATTTT TRBD1 TRBV11-2 - TRBJ2-3
CASSSPGTGGNEQYF TGTGCCAGCAGTTCCCCCGGGACAGGGGGTAACGAGCAGTACTTC TRBD1 TRBV28 - TRBJ2-7
CASSLSSGASLGTEAFF TGCGCCAGCAGCTTGTCTAGCGGGGCGAGCTTGGGCACTGAAGCTTTCTTT - TRBV5-1 - TRBJ1-1
CASFGLRDSNQPQHF TGTGCCAGCTTCGGGTTACGGGATAGCAATCAGCCCCAGCATTTT - TRBV28 - TRBJ1-5
CAWSVPLTWGRNREAFF TGTGCCTGGAGTGTACCGCTTACCTGGGGGCGAAACCGTGAAGCTTTCTTT - TRBV30 few TRBJ1-1
CASSRDGYGYTF TGTGCCAGCTCACGGGACGGCTATGGCTACACCTTC - TRBV18 - TRBJ1-2
CASSLTVVSSAKNIQYF TGTGCCAGCAGCTTAACGGTGGTGAGCTCTGCCAAAAACATTCAGTACTTC - TRBV7-9 - TRBJ2-4
CAWRGRNYGYTF TGTGCCTGGAGGGGGCGTAACTATGGCTACACCTTC - TRBV30 - TRBJ1-2
CASSEWLENYEQYF TGTGCCAGCAGTGAATGGCTAGAAAACTACGAGCAGTACTTC - TRBV2 - TRBJ2-7
CASSISRDRNYNEQFF TGTGCCAGTAGTATATCTAGAGACCGAAACTACAATGAGCAGTTCTTC - TRBV19 - TRBJ2-1
CASSRWTSGSATGELFF TGTGCCAGCAGCCGCTGGACTAGCGGGAGCGCCACCGGGGAGCTGTTTTTT TRBD2 TRBV5-4 - TRBJ2-2
CASSFGLRASGNTIYF TGTGCCAGCAGCTTTGGATTGCGGGCCTCCGGAAACACCATATATTTT - TRBV5-4 - TRBJ1-3
CASVRDVDYGYTF TGTGCCAGCGTCCGGGACGTCGACTATGGCTACACCTTC - TRBV7-9 - TRBJ1-2
CASSLQGAGYGYTF TGTGCCAGCAGCTTGCAGGGGGCCGGCTATGGCTACACCTTC TRBD1 TRBV5-6 - TRBJ1-2
CASGSGKNEETQYF TGTGCTAGTGGTTCAGGGAAAAATGAGGAGACCCAGTACTTC - TRBV12-5 - TRBJ2-5
CASRRNTEAFF TGTGCCAGCAGGCGGAACACTGAAGCTTTCTTT - TRBV2 - TRBJ1-1
CASSYGGRNSNQPQHF TGTGCCAGCAGTTACGGTGGTCGGAATAGCAATCAGCCCCAGCATTTT - TRBV6-6 - TRBJ1-5
CASSQLAAPGATDTQYF TGTGCCAGCAGCCAACTTGCGGCACCGGGGGCCACAGATACGCAGTATTTT - TRBV14 - TRBJ2-3
CASLYPGQGLYEQYF TGTGCCAGCCTTTACCCGGGACAGGGACTCTACGAGCAGTACTTC TRBD1 TRBV2 - TRBJ2-7
CASSLRDYGYTF TGTGCCAGCAGCCTCAGGGACTATGGCTACACCTTC - TRBV2 - TRBJ1-2
CASSLVLNTGELFF TGTGCCAGCAGCTTGGTGCTAAACACCGGGGAGCTGTTTTTT - TRBV5-5 - TRBJ2-2
CASRYRGRLTEAFF TGTGCCAGCAGGTACAGGGGGCGATTAACTGAAGCTTTCTTT TRBD1 TRBV6-5 - TRBJ1-1
CAGQGSIGTEAFF TGTGCCGGACAGGGCAGTATTGGTACTGAAGCTTTCTTT TRBD1 TRBV12-5 - TRBJ1-1
CASSLEQGGRTDTQYF TGTGCCAGCAGCTTAGAACAGGGTGGGAGGACAGATACGCAGTATTTT - TRBV7-6 few TRBJ2-3
CASSLGFMTDTQYF TGTGCCAGCAGTTTGGGCTTTATGACAGATACGCAGTATTTT - TRBV27 - TRBJ2-3
CASSAGQGTSGNTIYF TGTGCCAGCAGCGCCGGACAGGGAACCTCTGGAAACACCATATATTTT TRBD1 TRBV9 few TRBJ1-3
CASSSDQDSYYGYTF TGTGCCAGTAGTTCGGATCAGGACAGTTACTATGGCTACACCTTC - TRBV19 - TRBJ1-2
CASSGNTEAFF TGTGCCAGCAGCGGGAACACTGAAGCTTTCTTT - TRBV9 - TRBJ1-1
CASNHERRGPLDTQYF TGCGCCAGCAACCATGAGCGGAGGGGGCCCTTGGATACGCAGTATTTT - TRBV10-1 - TRBJ2-3
CASSEPEEEGSQGSTGNTIYF TGCGCCAGCAGTGAGCCGGAGGAAGAGGGAAGTCAAGGGAGCACTGGAAACACCATATATTTT - TRBV10-1 - TRBJ1-3
CASSFRRTYEQYF TGTGCCAGCAGTTTCCGCCGAACGTACGAGCAGTACTTC - TRBV27 few TRBJ2-7
CASSPTLAGGLFEQFF TGTGCCAGCAGCCCCACTCTAGCGGGAGGGTTGTTTGAGCAGTTCTTC TRBD2 TRBV14 - TRBJ2-1
CAWSVHRGVGGYTF TGTGCCTGGAGTGTACACAGGGGCGTTGGTGGCTACACCTTC TRBD1 TRBV30 - TRBJ1-2
CASSHSNEQYF TGTGCCAGCAGCCATAGTAACGAGCAGTACTTC - TRBV3-1/TRBV3-2 - TRBJ2-7